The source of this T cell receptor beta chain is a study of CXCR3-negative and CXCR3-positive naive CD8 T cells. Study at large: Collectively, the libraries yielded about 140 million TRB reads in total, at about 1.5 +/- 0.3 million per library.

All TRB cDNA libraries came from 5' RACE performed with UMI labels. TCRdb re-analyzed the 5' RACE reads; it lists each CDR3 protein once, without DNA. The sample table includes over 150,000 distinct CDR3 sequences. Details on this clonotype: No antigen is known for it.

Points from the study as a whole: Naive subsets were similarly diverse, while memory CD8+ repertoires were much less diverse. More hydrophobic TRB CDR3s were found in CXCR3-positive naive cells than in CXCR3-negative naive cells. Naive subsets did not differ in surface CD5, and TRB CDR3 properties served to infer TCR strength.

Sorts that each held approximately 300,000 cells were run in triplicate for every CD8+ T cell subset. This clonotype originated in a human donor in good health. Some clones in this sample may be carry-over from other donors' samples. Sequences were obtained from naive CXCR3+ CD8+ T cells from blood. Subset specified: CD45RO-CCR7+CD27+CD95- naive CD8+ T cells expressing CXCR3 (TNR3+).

CDR3 protein: CASSQVSGYTEAFF. The V and J genes are TRBV4-1 and TRBJ1-1; TCRdb lists TRBD1, though no DNA is available to test this call. Germline V lookup: CDR1 MGHRA, CDR2 YSYEKL. This CDR3 is 14 amino acids long.